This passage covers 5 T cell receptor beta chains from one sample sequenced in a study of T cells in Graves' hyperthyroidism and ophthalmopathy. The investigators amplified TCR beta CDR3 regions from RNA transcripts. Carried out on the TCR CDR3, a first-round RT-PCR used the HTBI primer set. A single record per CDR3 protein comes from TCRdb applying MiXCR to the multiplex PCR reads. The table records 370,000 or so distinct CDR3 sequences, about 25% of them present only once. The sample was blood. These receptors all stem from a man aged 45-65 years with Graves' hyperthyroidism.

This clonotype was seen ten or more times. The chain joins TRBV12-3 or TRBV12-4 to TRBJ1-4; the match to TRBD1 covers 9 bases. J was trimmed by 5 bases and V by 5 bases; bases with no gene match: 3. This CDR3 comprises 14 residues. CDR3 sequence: CASSRGTGNEKLFF. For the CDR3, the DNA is TGTGCCAGCAGTCGCGGGACAGGGAATGAAAAACTGTTTTTT.

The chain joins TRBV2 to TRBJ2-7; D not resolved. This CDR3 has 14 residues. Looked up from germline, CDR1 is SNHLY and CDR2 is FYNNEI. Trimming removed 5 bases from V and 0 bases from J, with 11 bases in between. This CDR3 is CASSITENSYEQYF. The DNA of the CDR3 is TGTGCCAGCAGTATTACAGAAAACTCCTACGAGCAGTACTTC.

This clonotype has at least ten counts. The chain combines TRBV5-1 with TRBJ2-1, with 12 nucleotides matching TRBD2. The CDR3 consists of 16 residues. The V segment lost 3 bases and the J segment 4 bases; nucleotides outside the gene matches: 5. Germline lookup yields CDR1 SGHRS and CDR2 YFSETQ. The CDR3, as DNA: TGCGCCAGCAGCTCGATGACTAGCGGGGGATACAATGAGCAGTTCTTC. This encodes CASSSMTSGGYNEQFF.

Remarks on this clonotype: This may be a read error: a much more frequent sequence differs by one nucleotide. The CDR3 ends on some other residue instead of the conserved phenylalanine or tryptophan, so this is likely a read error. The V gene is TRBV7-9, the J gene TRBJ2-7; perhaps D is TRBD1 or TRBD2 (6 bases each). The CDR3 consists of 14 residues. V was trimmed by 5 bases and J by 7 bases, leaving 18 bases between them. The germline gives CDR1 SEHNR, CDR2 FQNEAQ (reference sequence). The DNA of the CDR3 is TGTGCCAGCAGCCGGCCCGGGGGCGGTGATGAGCAGTACCTC. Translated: CASSRPGGGDEQYL.

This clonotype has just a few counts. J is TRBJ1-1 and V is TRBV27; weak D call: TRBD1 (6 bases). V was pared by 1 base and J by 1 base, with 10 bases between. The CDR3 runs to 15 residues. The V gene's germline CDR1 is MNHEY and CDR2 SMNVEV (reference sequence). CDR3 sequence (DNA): TGTGCCAGCAGTTTATTACAGGGCCCGAACACTGAAGCTTTCTTT. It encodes CASSLLQGPNTEAFF.